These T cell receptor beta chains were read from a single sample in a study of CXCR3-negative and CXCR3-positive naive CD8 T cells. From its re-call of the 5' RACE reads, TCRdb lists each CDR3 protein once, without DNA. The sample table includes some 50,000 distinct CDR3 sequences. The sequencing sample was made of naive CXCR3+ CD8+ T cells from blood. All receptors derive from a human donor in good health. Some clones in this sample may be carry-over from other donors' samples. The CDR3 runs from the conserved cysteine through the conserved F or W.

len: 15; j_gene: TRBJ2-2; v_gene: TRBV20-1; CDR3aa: CSAREFGANTGELFF
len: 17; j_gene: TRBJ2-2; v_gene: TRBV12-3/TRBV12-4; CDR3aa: CASSPSDGGKDTGELFF
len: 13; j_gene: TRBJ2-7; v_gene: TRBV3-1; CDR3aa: CASSQKVSYEQYF
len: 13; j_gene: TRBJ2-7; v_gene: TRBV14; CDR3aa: CASSQRPYYEQYF
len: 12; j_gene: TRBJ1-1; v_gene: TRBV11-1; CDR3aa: CASSQGRDEAFF
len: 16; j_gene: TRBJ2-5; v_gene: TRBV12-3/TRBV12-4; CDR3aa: CASSFPTGTFQETQYF
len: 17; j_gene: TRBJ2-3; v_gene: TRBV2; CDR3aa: CASSGETGGQSPDTQYF
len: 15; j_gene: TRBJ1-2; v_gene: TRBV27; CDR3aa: CASSLGPPAGSGYTF
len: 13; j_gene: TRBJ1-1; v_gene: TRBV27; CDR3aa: CASSASGQPEAFF
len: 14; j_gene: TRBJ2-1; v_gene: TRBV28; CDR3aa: CASSASGGLNEQFF
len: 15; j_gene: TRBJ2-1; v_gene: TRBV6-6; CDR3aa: CASSYSGTSIDEQFF
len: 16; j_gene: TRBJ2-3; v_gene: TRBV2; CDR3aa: CASSRVVAVSTDTQYF
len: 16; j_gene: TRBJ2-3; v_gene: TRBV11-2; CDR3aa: CASSLEAAPSTDTQYF
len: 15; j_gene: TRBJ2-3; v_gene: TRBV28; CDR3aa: CASSPGLAGTDTQYF
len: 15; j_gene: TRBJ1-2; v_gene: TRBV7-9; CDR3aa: CASSFSGQANYGYAF
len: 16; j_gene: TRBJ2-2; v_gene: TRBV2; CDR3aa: CASSGTGGVNTGELFF
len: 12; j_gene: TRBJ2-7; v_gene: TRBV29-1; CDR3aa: CSVEEALYEQYF
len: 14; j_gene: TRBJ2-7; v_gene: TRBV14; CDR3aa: CASSQVGSSYEQYF
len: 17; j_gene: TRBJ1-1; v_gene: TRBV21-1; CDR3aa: CASSKGPGTASNTEAFF
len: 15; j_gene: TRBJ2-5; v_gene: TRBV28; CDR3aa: CASSLLAGVVETQYF
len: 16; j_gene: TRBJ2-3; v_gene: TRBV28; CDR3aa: CASSPLAGGPADTQYF
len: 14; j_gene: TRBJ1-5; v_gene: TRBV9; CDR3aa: CASSDGWSAQPQHF
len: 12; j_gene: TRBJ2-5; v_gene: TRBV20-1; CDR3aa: CSAHGTQETQYF
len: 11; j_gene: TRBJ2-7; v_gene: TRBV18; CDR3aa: CASAGIYEQYF
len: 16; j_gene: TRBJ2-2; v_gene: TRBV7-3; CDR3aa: CASSTPDRANTGELFF
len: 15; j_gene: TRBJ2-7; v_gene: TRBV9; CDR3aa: CASSDSETGFHEQYF
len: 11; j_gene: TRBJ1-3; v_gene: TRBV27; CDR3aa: CATSVGNTIYF
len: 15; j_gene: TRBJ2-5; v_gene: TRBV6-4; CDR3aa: CASSDGSGGQETQYF
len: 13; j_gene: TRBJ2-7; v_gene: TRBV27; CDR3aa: CASSLSGGWEQYF
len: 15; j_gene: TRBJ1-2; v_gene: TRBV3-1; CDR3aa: CASSQGGGQGYGYTF
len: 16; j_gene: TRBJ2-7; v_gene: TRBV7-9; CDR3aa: CASSLGFGPLSYEQYF
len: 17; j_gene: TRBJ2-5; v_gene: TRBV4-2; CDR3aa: CASSLVASGKSQETQYF
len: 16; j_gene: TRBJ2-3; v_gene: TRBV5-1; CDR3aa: CASSLLERGSTDTQYF
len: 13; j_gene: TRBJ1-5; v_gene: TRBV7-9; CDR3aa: CASSFGVNQPQHF
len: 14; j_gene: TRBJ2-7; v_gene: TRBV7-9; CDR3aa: CASSTPTSPYEQYF
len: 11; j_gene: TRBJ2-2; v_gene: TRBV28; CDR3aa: CALGVNGELFF
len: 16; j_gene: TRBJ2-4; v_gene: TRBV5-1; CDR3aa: CASSPGLYGDKNIQYF
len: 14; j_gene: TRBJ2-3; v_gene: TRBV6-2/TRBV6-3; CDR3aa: CASSRGLATDTQYF
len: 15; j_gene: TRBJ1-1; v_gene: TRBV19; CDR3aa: CASKIDRAMNTEAFF
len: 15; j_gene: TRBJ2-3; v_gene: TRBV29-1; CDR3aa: CSVDPLAGGADTQYF
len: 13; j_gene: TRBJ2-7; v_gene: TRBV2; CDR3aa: CARGQENSYEQYF
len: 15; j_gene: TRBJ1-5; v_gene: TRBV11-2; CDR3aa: CASSLEDSSNQPQHF
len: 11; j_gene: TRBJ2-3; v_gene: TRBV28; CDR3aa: CASVTPDTQYF
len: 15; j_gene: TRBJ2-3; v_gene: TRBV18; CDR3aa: CASSPPSWDTDTQYF
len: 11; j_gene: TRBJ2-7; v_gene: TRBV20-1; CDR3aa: CSARDWGEQYF
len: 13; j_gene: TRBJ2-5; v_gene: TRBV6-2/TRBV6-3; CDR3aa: CASSYGAEETQYF
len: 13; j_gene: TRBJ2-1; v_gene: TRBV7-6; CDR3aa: CASSPGGSNEQFF
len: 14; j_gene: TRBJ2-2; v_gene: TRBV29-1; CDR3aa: CSAGTGLGPGELFF
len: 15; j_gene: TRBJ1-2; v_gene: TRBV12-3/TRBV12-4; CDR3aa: CASSRRQEANYGYTF
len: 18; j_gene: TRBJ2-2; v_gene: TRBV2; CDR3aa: CASIGLAGDEENTGELFF
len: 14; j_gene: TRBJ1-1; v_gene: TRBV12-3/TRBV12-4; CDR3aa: CASSLRVGADEAFF